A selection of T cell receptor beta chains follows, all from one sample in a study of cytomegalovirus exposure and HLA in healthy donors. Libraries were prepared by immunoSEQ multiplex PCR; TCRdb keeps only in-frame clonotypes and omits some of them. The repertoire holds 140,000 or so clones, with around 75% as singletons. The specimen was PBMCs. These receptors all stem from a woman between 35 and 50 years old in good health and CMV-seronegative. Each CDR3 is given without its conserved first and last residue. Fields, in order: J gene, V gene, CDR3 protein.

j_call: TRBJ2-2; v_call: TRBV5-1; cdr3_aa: ASRQGSYDTGELF
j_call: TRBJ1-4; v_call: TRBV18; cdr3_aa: ASSPRQATNEKLF
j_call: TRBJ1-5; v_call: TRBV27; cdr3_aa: ASSLRGADQPQH
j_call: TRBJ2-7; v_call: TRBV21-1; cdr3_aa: ASSKEEVADNYEQY
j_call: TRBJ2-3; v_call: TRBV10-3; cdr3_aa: AIRLAGGWSTDTQY
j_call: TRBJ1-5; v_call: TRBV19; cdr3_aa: ASSTTGDQPQH
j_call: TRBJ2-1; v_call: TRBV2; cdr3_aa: ASIFTGGRNEQF
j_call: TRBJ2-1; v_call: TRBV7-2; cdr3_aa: ASSLASGVSYNEQF
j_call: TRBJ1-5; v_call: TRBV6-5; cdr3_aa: ASSYGAGLDQPQH
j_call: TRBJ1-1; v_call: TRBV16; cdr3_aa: ASSDWTGDALGAF
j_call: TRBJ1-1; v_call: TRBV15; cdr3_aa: ATSRDGVFQGTEAF
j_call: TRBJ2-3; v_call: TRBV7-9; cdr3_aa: ASSPSPGRGPTDTQY
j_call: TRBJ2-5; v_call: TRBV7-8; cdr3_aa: ASSLAGGGKTQY
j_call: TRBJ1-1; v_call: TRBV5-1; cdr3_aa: ASSLASGSGEAF